The 5 T cell receptor beta chains in this list originate from one sample, sequenced in a study of cytomegalovirus exposure and HLA in healthy donors. PCR primers comprised 60 Vbeta and 13 Jbeta primers. TCRdb keeps only in-frame clones here, not all; method: immunoSEQ multiplex PCR. The sample contains 180,000 or so clones, roughly 9.5% of which appear only once. Sequencing was carried out using PBMCs. The origin of the receptors is a woman aged 25 to 39 in good health and CMV-seropositive.

A few counts support this clone. The chain couples TRBV13 to TRBJ1-1; a weak D match, TRBD1 (5 bases). This CDR3 is built from 15 residues. V lost 3 bases and J 0 bases, leaving 11 bases between the germline ends. Per the germline V gene, CDR1 is PRHDT and CDR2 is FYEKMQ (reference sequence). CDR3 nucleotides: TGTGCCAGCAGCTTCCAGACAGTTTTGAACACTGAAGCTTTCTTT. This translates into CASSFQTVLNTEAFF.

In its sample, this clone was seen a few times. The CDR3: CASSYTGVPSYEQYF. As DNA, the CDR3 is TGTGCCAGCAGTTACACGGGGGTTCCCTCCTACGAGCAGTACTTC. The gene calls are TRBV6-5 and TRBJ2-7, with a weak D call TRBD2 (6 bases). The CDR3 runs 15 residues. CDR1 and CDR2 (germline): MNHEY, SVGAGI. Deletions cut 2 bases from V and 0 bases from J, with 11 bases between.

This chain links TRBV5-1 with TRBJ1-1; 9 nucleotides line up with TRBD1. Germline V gives CDR1 SGHRS, CDR2 YFSETQ. The V and J ends lost 3 bases and 3 bases, in that order; junction bases with no gene match: 3. This CDR3 comprises 14 residues. The CDR3 reads CASSYWTGDTEAFF. CDR3 DNA sequence: TGCGCCAGCAGCTATTGGACAGGGGACACTGAAGCTTTCTTT.

This chain joins TRBV6-6 and TRBJ2-2, with D unclear. The germline CDR1 and CDR2 sequences are MNHNY and SVGAGI (reference sequence). This CDR3 comprises 15 residues. Trimming removed 0 bases at V and 1 base at J, with 6 bases between. This CDR3 is CASSYSGENTGELFF. The CDR3, as DNA: TGTGCCAGCAGTTACTCAGGAGAGAACACCGGGGAGCTGTTTTTT.

This clone has only a few counts. The rearrangement joins TRBV6-5 to TRBJ1-2, with a weak D call TRBD1 (5 bases). This CDR3 comprises 15 residues. V dropped 2 bases and J dropped 4 bases, with 14 bases sitting between them. The germline V gene encodes CDR1 MNHEY and CDR2 SVGAGI. CDR3 amino acids: CASSYAQGSSYGYTF. The CDR3 region has the DNA TGTGCCAGCAGTTACGCCCAGGGTAGTAGCTATGGCTACACCTTC.